Presented here are 10 T cell receptor beta chains from one specimen sequenced in a study of blood T cell repertoires in COVID-19. Assay: immunoSEQ multiplex PCR; the TCRdb copy retains only in-frame clones and omits some. The sample shows more than 95,000 clones, around three quarters of them seen only once. Sample: peripheral blood. The receptors here all came from a woman aged 65 to 85 with acute or convalescent COVID-19.

The chain links TRBV2 to TRBJ2-6; 12 bases are shared with TRBD2. The CDR3 consists of 18 residues. V shed 4 bases, J shed 0 bases, and the junction held 4 bases outside the gene matches. Germline CDR1 is SNHLY and CDR2 is FYNNEI. The CDR3 reads CASSVTSGSPSGANVLTF. The CDR3 DNA sequence: TGTGCCAGCAGTGTGACTAGCGGGAGCCCCTCTGGGGCCAACGTCCTGACTTTC. The whole variable domain, remainder taken from reference TRBV2 and TRBJ2-6, is EPEVTQTPSHQVTQMGQEVILRCVPISNHLYFYWYRQILGQKVEFLVSFYNNEISEKSEIFDDQFSVERPDGSNFTLKIRSTKLEDSAMYFCASSVTSGSPSGANVLTFGAGSRLTVL.

The chain couples TRBV5-4 to TRBJ1-6; 7 bases fit TRBD1. Per the germline V gene, CDR1 is SGHNT and CDR2 is YYREEE (reference sequence). There are 15 residues in the CDR3. J lost 2 bases, V lost 5 bases, and 4 bases had no gene match. The CDR3 region is CASSSGTAYNSPLHF. The CDR3 region has the DNA TGTGCCAGCAGTTCCGGGACAGCCTATAATTCACCCCTCCACTTT.

The CDR3 DNA sequence: TGTGCCAGCTCACCTCGCGAGGGTAGCAATCAGCCCCAGCATTTT. This codes for CASSPREGSNQPQHF. V is TRBV18 and J is TRBJ1-5; D gene ambiguous. Germline assignment: CDR1 KGHSH and CDR2 LQKENI. This CDR3 has 15 amino acids. Trimming took off 3 bases at V and 0 bases at J, with 9 bases between the two ends.

J is TRBJ1-1 and V is TRBV29-1; D perhaps matches TRBD1 (6 bases). The germline CDR1 and CDR2 sequences are SQVTM and ANQGSEA. CDR3 length equals 12 residues. Trimming removed 6 bases from V and 5 bases from J, with 13 bases in between. CDR3 residues: CSVRTAETEAFF. CDR3 bases: TGCAGCGTCAGGACAGCAGAAACTGAAGCTTTCTTT.

The table lists this clone with a few counts. V is TRBV29-1 and J is TRBJ1-1, with TRBD1 matching over 8 bases. Germline V gene data show CDR1 as SQVTM and CDR2 as ANQGSEA. The CDR3 sequence is 12 residues long. V was pared by 7 bases and J by 7 bases, with 8 bases of the junction left unmatched. CDR3 protein: CSGHRGGGEAFF. The CDR3 bases are TGCAGCGGACACAGGGGGGGCGGTGAAGCTTTCTTT.

The sample holds a few counts of this clone. This chain connects TRBV7-9 to TRBJ1-2; D perhaps matches TRBD1 (5 bases). V dropped 2 bases and J dropped 4 bases, with 8 bases sitting between them. This CDR3 is 13 amino acids long. Germline V gene sequence: CDR1 SEHNR, CDR2 FQNEAQ (reference sequence). This CDR3 is CASSLSQGYGYTF. As DNA, the CDR3 is TGTGCCAGCAGCTTAAGCCAGGGCTATGGCTACACCTTC.

V is TRBV7-2 and J is TRBJ1-1; D is undetermined. CDR3 length equals 12 residues. V shed 0 bases and J shed 5 bases, with 4 bases lying between them. Germline CDR1 reads SGHTA; CDR2 reads FQGNSA. The CDR3 region has the DNA TGTGCCAGCAGCTTAGCGACAACTGAAGCTTTCTTT. This encodes CASSLATTEAFF.

This chain uses TRBV5-1 with TRBJ2-1, with 11 positions matching TRBD2. Germline lookup yields CDR1 SGHRS and CDR2 YFSETQ. J lost 9 bases, V lost 2 bases, and 7 bases had no gene match. The length of the CDR3 is 15 residues. The CDR3 protein is CASSFSGGAVGEQFF. The DNA for the CDR3 is TGCGCCAGCAGCTTTAGCGGGGGGGCCGTGGGTGAGCAGTTCTTC.

The chain links TRBV6-1 to TRBJ2-5; D is unresolved. The CDR3 is 14 amino acids. V was clipped by 1 base and J by 4 bases, with 10 bases between them. Germline CDR1 reads MNHNS; CDR2 reads SASEGT. The CDR3 region is CASSEDSRGETQYF. The CDR3 DNA sequence: TGTGCCAGCAGTGAAGATAGTAGAGGAGAGACCCAGTACTTC.

The chain links TRBV27 to TRBJ1-5, with 8 bases aligning to TRBD1. V lost 1 base, J lost 9 bases, and 5 bases stayed unmatched. Germline V gives CDR1 MNHEY, CDR2 SMNVEV (reference sequence). CDR3 length: 14 amino acids. CDR3 residues: CASSLYQGAGPQHF. For the CDR3, the DNA is TGTGCCAGCAGTTTATACCAGGGGGCCGGGCCCCAGCATTTT.